This T cell receptor beta chain is drawn from a study of T cells after yellow fever vaccination. Study details: In the case of low-cell-number fractions, SMART-Seq v4 Ultra Low Input was used for preparation.

This clonotype was detected only a few times. Its matching antigen is unknown. Germline CDR1 MNHEY, CDR2 SVGEGT. The CDR3 loop spans 16 amino acids. V shed 7 bases and J shed 0 bases, with 16 bases lying between them. TCRdb independently ran MiXCR on the 5' RACE reads; one entry per CDR3 protein. Seen here are about 350,000 distinct CDR3 sequences, roughly 7.5% observed once, and the top ten hold 15% to 20%. Whole-study results and caveats: Clones that expanded after primary vaccination mostly reappeared after the booster (around 96% CD4, roughly 90% CD8).

The sequence was collected from a man aged 18 to 35 who received the YFV17D yellow fever vaccine. This rearrangement joins TRBV6-2 or TRBV6-3 to TRBJ2-1; possibly TRBD1 for D (5 bases). The sequenced sample was PBMCs, obtained about 49 days after the first yellow fever vaccination. This CDR3 reads CASTQGLPSSYNEQFF. CDR3 sequence (DNA): TGTGCCAGCACCCAGGGCCTACCCAGCTCCTACAATGAGCAGTTCTTC.